This T cell receptor beta chain was profiled in a study of shared clonotypes between healthy human individuals (dated by TCRdb to the early 2020s). General notes on the study: A couple of women and a few men aged 18 to 49 years were included in the cohort. For each donor, CD4 naive and CD4 memory were each run on three plates, CD8 naive on two plates, and CD8 memory on one plate. To estimate repertoire size and how much clonotype sharing occurs between individuals, the study deeply sequenced the blood TCR repertoires of five or six healthy adults. Libraries were prepared and TCR repertoires were sequenced by different laboratories using diverse techniques, in order to increase sequencing depth and limit assay-specific biases. Leukapheresis yielded between about 0.85 and 10 billion PBMCs per donor. Overall study results and their limits: Naive subsets generally had larger estimated clonotype richness than memory subsets. Only blood was sampled, and tissue TCR repertoires likely differ from those in blood. Compared with non-shared clonotypes, the clonotypes found in all four sorted-subset donors had higher generation probabilities. Even with the large sequencing depth, rarefaction of the sorted-subset datasets indicated that sequencing was incomplete. Pairwise subsampling indicated that sequencing depth was expected to affect the degree of clonotype sharing among donors. The small number of donors limited the genetic and exposure-history diversity represented. Across a few donors, around 5.4% of naive CD4, more than 3% of naive CD8, 2% to 2.5% of memory CD4, and 0.4% of memory CD8 clonotypes were shared.

Regarding this clone: Which antigen it targets is not known. Nothing much larger sits one base from this clone, and base qualities are not available.

The donors were healthy, HIV-negative adults with no recently reported acute infections or vaccinations. Every donor was a Caucasian adult living in Nashville, Tennessee, USA. CD4+ T cells were enriched by magnetic negative selection, after which naive cells were positively selected on CD45RA and the negative fraction was taken as the memory subset. Blood was obtained by leukapheresis, after which PBMCs were separated by Ficoll-Histopaque density gradient centrifugation and cryopreserved in liquid nitrogen vapor phase. Analytical flow cytometry was used to check the purity and quantity of every magnetically sorted T cell population. From each sorted fraction, genomic DNA was isolated and quantified by UV absorbance on a Nanodrop 2000c. Per the germline V gene, MDHEN is the CDR1 and SYDVKM is the CDR2. V sheds 3 bases and J sheds 0 bases, leaving 15 bases between their ends. The CDR3 covers 17 residues, taking in both the cysteine and the phenylalanine. Left in the record is the CDR3 DNA by itself, 51 bases read in frame from the first base.

Using the deep immunoSEQ assay, multiplex PCR amplified TCR CDR3 regions from genomic DNA. Extracted genomic DNA from each cell subset was spread evenly across all wells of several immunoSEQ 96-well plates, with each plate serving as a replicate. For sorted subsets, approximately 200 ng of genomic DNA, equivalent to 25,000 to 35,000 T cell genomes, went into each replicate PCR. The purified libraries were quantified using a Qubit 3.0 fluorometer, sized with a Bioanalyzer 2100, and then quantified again using the KAPA Library Quantification kit. Every immunoSEQ 96-well plate was sequenced on a separate single-read 150-cycle Illumina NextSeq 550 flow cell. On the authors' methods: The immunoSEQ output contained only junctional sequences without quality scores, so filtering could not match that applied to full-length reads. Sequences were annotated with PyIR, a Python wrapper for IgBLAST v1.9, and V/J genes and CDR3 were assigned using IMGT germline references. Reads were removed for weak V/J assignments (E-value above 1e-6), missing CDR3, stop codons, out-of-frame junctions, or ambiguous translated residues. A V3J clonotype was defined by an identical inferred V gene, J gene, and CDR3 amino acid sequence. Percentage overlap between repertoires was calculated by dividing the number of shared unique clonotypes by the size of the smaller repertoire. Three approaches were used to assess repertoire richness: RTK rarefaction, the Chao1 estimator, and Recon v2.1 estimates of unobserved clonotypes. OLGA was used to compute generation probabilities for all TCRbeta clonotypes that the gDNA method yielded from a handful of donors. In its TCRdb copy, this immuneACCESS table keeps in-frame sequences only and misses some clones. Where compared with another copy, unresolved V genes explain less than half of these, and the others have no known cause. The DNA gave D and trimming, while V, J and clone size come from that table. In all, the sample holds 1,500,000 or so clones, and roughly 98.5% of those were seen once. The ten largest make up roughly 0.36% of the sample.

Sequenced sample: naive CD4+ T cells sorted from blood. Sample cell subset or site, as interpreted from the label and publication: CD45RA+ positively selected. The V gene is TRBV28 and the J gene is TRBJ2-4; no D gene is confidently identified. This TCR derives from a man under 40 in good health. The DNA sequence is TGTGCCAGCAGTTTTCTCCAACTTAGACTAGCCAAAAACATTCAGTACTTC. Its coded protein is CASSFLQLRLAKNIQYF. Full variable domain (CDR3 extended with the reference TRBV28 and TRBJ2-4 proteins): DVKVTQSSRYLVKRTGEKVFLECVQDMDHENMFWYRQDPGLGLRLIYFSYDVKMKEKGDIPEGYSVSREKKERFSLILESASTNQTSMYLCASSFLQLRLAKNIQYFGAGTRLSVL.